Listed below are T cell receptor beta chains from one sample, sequenced in a study of cytomegalovirus exposure and HLA in healthy donors. Only in-frame clones appear in the TCRdb table, and some are missing; sequencing was by immunoSEQ multiplex PCR. The repertoire consists of around 200,000 clones, with 60% to 85% occurring once and the leading ten covering 3.1%. The sample was PBMCs. The origin of the receptors is a female donor in good health and CMV-seronegative. CDR3s include the opening cysteine and the closing phenylalanine or tryptophan. The D gene is left open where the match is weak. Where a row states a size, it is once, few, many or the class of an expanded clone; other rows omit it.

TRBV15	TRBD2	-	TRBJ2-1	TGTGCCACCAGCCCGCAAACTAGCGGGAGGATGTACAATGAGCAGTTCTTC	CATSPQTSGRMYNEQFF
TRBV28	-	-	TRBJ2-1	TGTGCCATACAGGGAATGAATGAGCAGTTCTTC	CAIQGMNEQFF
TRBV7-2	-	-	TRBJ1-2	TGTGCCAGCAGCTTAGCGAGGAATGGCTACACCTTC	CASSLARNGYTF
TRBV7-3	-	-	TRBJ2-7	TGTGCCAGCAGCCTTGGAGGGGGCGTTCAATACGAGCAGTACTTC	CASSLGGGVQYEQYF
TRBV10-3	TRBD1	few	TRBJ1-5	TGTGCCATCAGTCCCACAGGGGGTGGTCAGCCCCAGCATTTT	CAISPTGGGQPQHF
TRBV6-5	TRBD1	-	TRBJ1-5	TGTGCCAGCAGCCCTGACAGGGTAGGCCGGCAGCCCCAGCATTTT	CASSPDRVGRQPQHF
TRBV4-3	TRBD1	-	TRBJ1-1	TGCGCCAGCAGCCAAGCACTGACAGGGATCACTGAAGCTTTCTTT	CASSQALTGITEAFF
TRBV7-6	TRBD2	once	TRBJ2-1	TGTGCCAGCAGCTTAGGAACTAGCGGGATAAATGAGCAGTTCTTC	CASSLGTSGINEQFF
TRBV6-5	-	-	TRBJ1-4	TGTGCCAGCAGTAACGCAGGGGCAGCTAATGAAAAACTGTTTTTT	CASSNAGAANEKLFF
TRBV6-1	-	-	TRBJ2-2	TGTGCCAGCAGTGTATCAGGGTTTGCGAACACCGGGGAGCTGTTTTTT	CASSVSGFANTGELFF
TRBV9	TRBD1	-	TRBJ1-2	TGTGCCAGCAGCGCACGGGACAGGGAAAACTATGGCTACACCTTC	CASSARDRENYGYTF
TRBV18	-	few	TRBJ1-4	TGTGCCAGCTCCATGGGAGCAACTAATGAAAAACTGTTTTTT	CASSMGATNEKLFF
TRBV19	TRBD1	-	TRBJ2-2	TGTGCCAGTAGTATCCGGGACAGGGGTCACACCGGGGAGCTGTTTTTT	CASSIRDRGHTGELFF
TRBV7-9	-	-	TRBJ2-1	TGTGCCGGTTCTACTGAATACAATGAGCAGTTCTTC	CAGSTEYNEQFF
TRBV10-2	-	-	TRBJ2-7	TGCGCCAGCAGGGGGCGCATCAACGAGCAGTACTTC	CASRGRINEQYF
TRBV5-6	TRBD1	-	TRBJ2-3	TGTGCCAGCAGCTCCAGGGTCGCCCAGGACAGGGCGACAGATACGCAGTATTTT	CASSSRVAQDRATDTQYF
TRBV4-3	-	-	TRBJ1-4	TGCGCCAGCAGCCAAGATCCCAGGGGCGCGGCGTGGGAGGAAAAACTGTTTTTT	CASSQDPRGAAWEEKLFF
TRBV19	-	-	TRBJ1-2	TGTGCCAGTAGTGCAGGGGAGAACTATGGCTACACCTTC	CASSAGENYGYTF
TRBV7-8	TRBD2	-	TRBJ2-3	TGTGCCAGCAGGATAGACCGCCGGGGGGGGCATGGTACGCAGTATTTT	CASRIDRRGGHGTQYF
TRBV5-1	TRBD2	few	TRBJ2-3	TGCGCCAGCAGCTTGGCTCTACTAGCGGGAGTAGATACGCAGTATTTT	CASSLALLAGVDTQYF
TRBV4-1	-	-	TRBJ2-3	TGCGCCAGCAGCCCCTCCAAGGGAGCCGATACGCAGTATTTT	CASSPSKGADTQYF
TRBV6-5	TRBD1	once	TRBJ2-1	TGTGCCAGCAGTGAGGACAGGGGGCGCGGTGAGCAGTTCTTC	CASSEDRGRGEQFF
TRBV5-1	TRBD2	few	TRBJ2-3	TGCGCCAGCAGCTTGTTAGGACTAGCGGGAGACCTAGATACGCAGTATTTT	CASSLLGLAGDLDTQYF
TRBV5-5	TRBD1	-	TRBJ1-1	TGTGCCAGCAGCCTGACAGGGAGTGGAGCTTTCTTT	CASSLTGSGAFF
TRBV5-1	-	-	TRBJ2-4	TGCGCCAGCAGCTTGAGTCCCCGCGGCAAGTCCATATTTAGCATTCAGTACTTC	CASSLSPRGKSIFSIQYF
TRBV5-6	TRBD1	-	TRBJ2-7	TGTGCCAGCAGCTCAACCGGGACAGGGCCCCACGAGCAGTACTTC	CASSSTGTGPHEQYF
TRBV18	-	-	TRBJ1-1	TGTGCCAGCTCACCAGCGACACCCTCCATGAACACTGAAGCTTTCTTT	CASSPATPSMNTEAFF
TRBV30	TRBD1	-	TRBJ2-3	TGTGCCTATAATCAGGGGGCTGGCACAGATACGCAGTATTTT	CAYNQGAGTDTQYF
TRBV14	-	-	TRBJ2-3	TGTGCCAGCAGCCCCGACAGCCAGATTTTACGTACAACGTATTTT	CASSPDSQILRTTYF
TRBV5-4	TRBD1	-	TRBJ1-6	TGTGCCAGCAGCCCCAGACAGGGGTTGATGAATTCACCCCTCCACTTT	CASSPRQGLMNSPLHF
TRBV27	-	-	TRBJ2-2	TGTGCCAGCACCTTTAGAACCGGGGAGCTGTTTTTT	CASTFRTGELFF
TRBV27	TRBD2	few	TRBJ2-7	TGTGCCAGCAGCTTTGGGCCCCAGCGGGAGTACGAGCAGTACTTC	CASSFGPQREYEQYF
TRBV5-6	-	-	TRBJ1-2	TGTGCCAGCAGCTTTGGAGTCTATGGCTACACCTTC	CASSFGVYGYTF
TRBV5-8	TRBD1	-	TRBJ1-5	TGTGCCAGCAGCTTGCATCTTACCGGGACAGGGGCCAATCAGCCCCAGCATTTT	CASSLHLTGTGANQPQHF
TRBV6-5	TRBD1	-	TRBJ2-7	TGTGCCAGCAGTTACCTTATCGGGACAGCCCAAAATACGCAGTACTTC	CASSYLIGTAQNTQYF
TRBV11-2	-	-	TRBJ2-7	TGTGCCAGCAGCTCCCACCTCGGGAGTGAGCAGTACTTC	CASSSHLGSEQYF
TRBV6-5	TRBD1	-	TRBJ1-5	TGTGCCAGCAGTACGGACAGGGGCAATCAGCCCCAGCATTTT	CASSTDRGNQPQHF
TRBV27	TRBD1	-	TRBJ2-7	TGTGCCAGCAGTTTCACCGGGGACAGTTTTTACGAGCAGTACTTC	CASSFTGDSFYEQYF
TRBV4-3	TRBD1	-	TRBJ1-2	TGCGCCAGCAGCCAAGAGACAGGGGTGGACTATGGCTACACCTTC	CASSQETGVDYGYTF
TRBV5-1	TRBD1	-	TRBJ2-2	TGCGCCAGCAGCGTCGACAGGGAAGAGCTGTTTTTT	CASSVDREELFF
TRBV28	-	-	TRBJ1-2	TGTGCCAGCAGTCTAAGTCACTATGGCTACACCTTC	CASSLSHYGYTF
TRBV14	TRBD1	-	TRBJ2-4	TGTGCCAGCAGCCAAGGACAGGGGGCCGGAAACATTCAGTACTTC	CASSQGQGAGNIQYF
TRBV7-9	TRBD1	once	TRBJ1-2	TGTGCCAGCAGCCCGCGCGACAGGGGACGGTCCCCCTACTATGGCTACACCTTC	CASSPRDRGRSPYYGYTF
TRBV4-1	TRBD1	once	TRBJ2-3	TGCGCCAGCAGCCAAGGGACAGGAAACACAGATACGCAGTATTTT	CASSQGTGNTDTQYF
TRBV2	-	-	TRBJ2-7	TGTGCCAGCAGTGAAGAGGCTAGCAGTTCCTACGAGCAGTACTTC	CASSEEASSSYEQYF
TRBV4-3	TRBD1	-	TRBJ2-1	TGCGCCAGCAGCCAAGATAGGGGGACAGGGCCCCTAAATGAGCAGTTCTTC	CASSQDRGTGPLNEQFF